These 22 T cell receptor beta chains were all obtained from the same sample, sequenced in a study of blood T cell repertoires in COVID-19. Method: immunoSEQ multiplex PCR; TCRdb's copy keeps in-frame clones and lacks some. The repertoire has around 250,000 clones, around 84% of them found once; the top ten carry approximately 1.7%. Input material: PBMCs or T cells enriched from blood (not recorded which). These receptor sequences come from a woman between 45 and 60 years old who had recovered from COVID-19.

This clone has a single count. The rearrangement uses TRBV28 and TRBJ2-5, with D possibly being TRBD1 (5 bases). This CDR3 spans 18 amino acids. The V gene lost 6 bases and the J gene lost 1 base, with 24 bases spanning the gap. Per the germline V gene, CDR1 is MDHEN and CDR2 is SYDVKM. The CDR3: CASRAPGLSGSGQETQYF. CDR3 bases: TGTGCCAGCAGGGCCCCAGGGTTATCCGGTTCGGGCCAAGAGACCCAGTACTTC.

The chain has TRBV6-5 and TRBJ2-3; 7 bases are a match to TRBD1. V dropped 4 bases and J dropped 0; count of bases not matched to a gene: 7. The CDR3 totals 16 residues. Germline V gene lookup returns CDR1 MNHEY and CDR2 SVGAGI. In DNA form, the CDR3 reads TGTGCCAGCAGTTTTTTAGGACAGGCTAGCACAGATACGCAGTATTTT. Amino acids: CASSFLGQASTDTQYF.

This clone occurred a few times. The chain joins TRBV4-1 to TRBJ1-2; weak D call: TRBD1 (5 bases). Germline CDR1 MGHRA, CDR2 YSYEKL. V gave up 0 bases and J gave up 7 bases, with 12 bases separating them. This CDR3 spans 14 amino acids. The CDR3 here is CASSQDGGRGGYTF. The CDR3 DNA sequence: TGCGCCAGCAGCCAAGATGGAGGGAGGGGTGGCTACACCTTC.

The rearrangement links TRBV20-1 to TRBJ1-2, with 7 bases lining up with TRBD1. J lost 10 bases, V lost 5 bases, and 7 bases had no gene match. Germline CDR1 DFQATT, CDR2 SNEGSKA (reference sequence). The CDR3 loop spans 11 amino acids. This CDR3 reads CSAGTVLDYTF. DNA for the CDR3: TGCAGTGCTGGGACAGTGTTAGACTACACCTTC.

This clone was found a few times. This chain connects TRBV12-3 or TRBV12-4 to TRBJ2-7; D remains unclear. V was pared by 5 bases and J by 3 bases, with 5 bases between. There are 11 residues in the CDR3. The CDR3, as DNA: TGTGCCAGCAGTACCTACTACGAGCAGTACTTC. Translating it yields CASSTYYEQYF.

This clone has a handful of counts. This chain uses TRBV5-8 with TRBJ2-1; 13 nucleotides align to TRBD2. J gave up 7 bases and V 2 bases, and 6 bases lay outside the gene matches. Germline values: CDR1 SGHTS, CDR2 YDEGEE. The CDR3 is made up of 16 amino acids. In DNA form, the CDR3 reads TGTGCCAGCAGCTTCTCCACTAGCGGGAGGGGTAATGAGCAGTTCTTC. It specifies CASSFSTSGRGNEQFF.

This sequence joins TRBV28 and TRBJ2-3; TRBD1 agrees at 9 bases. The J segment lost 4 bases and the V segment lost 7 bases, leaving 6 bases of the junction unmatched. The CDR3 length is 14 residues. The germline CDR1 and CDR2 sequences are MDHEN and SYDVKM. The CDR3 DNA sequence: TGTGCCAGCATCGGGACAGGGTTTGCAGATACGCAGTATTTT. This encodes CASIGTGFADTQYF.

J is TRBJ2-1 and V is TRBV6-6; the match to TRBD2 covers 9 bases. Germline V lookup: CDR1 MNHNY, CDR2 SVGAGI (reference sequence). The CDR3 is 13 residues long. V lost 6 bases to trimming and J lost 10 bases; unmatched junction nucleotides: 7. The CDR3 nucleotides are TGTGCCAGCAGACTAGCGGGTGGAAACGAGCAGTTCTTC. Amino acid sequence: CASRLAGGNEQFF.

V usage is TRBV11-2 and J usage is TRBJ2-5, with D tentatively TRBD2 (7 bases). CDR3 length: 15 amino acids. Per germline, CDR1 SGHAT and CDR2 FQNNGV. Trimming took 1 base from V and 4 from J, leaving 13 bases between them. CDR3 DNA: TGTGCCAGCAGCTTAGTTCGGGGGGCCGGAGAGACCCAGTACTTC. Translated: CASSLVRGAGETQYF.

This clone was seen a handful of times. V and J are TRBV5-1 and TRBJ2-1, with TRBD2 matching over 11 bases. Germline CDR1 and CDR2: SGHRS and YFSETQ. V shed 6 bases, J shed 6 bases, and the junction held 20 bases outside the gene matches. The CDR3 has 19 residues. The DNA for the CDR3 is TGCGCCAGCACCCTGGGGCTAGCGGGAGGAGGCCCAAACCCCAATGAGCAGTTCTTC. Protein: CASTLGLAGGGPNPNEQFF.

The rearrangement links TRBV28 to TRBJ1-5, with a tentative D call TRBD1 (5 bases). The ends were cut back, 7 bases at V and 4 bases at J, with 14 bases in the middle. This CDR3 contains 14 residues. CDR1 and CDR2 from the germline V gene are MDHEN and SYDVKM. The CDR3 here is CASIIRVGNQPQHF. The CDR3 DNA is TGTGCCAGCATCATCAGGGTCGGGAATCAGCCCCAGCATTTT.

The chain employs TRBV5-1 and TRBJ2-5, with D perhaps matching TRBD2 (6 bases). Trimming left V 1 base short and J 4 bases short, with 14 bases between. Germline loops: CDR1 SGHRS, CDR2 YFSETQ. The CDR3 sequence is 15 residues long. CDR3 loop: CASSLLRGAVETQYF. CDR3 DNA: TGCGCCAGCAGCTTGTTGCGGGGCGCGGTAGAGACCCAGTACTTC.

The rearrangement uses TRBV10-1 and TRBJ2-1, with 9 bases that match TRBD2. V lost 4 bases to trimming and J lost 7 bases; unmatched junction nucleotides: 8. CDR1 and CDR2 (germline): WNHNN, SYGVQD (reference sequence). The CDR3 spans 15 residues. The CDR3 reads CASSGTSANKNEQFF. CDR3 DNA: TGCGCCAGCAGTGGGACTAGCGCGAACAAGAATGAGCAGTTCTTC.

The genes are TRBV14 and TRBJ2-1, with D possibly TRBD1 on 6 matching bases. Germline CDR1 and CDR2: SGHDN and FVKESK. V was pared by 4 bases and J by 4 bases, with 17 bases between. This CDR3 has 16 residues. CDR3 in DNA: TGTGCCAGCAGCCTCTTCTCATCAGGGGTTTACAATGAGCAGTTCTTC. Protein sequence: CASSLFSSGVYNEQFF.

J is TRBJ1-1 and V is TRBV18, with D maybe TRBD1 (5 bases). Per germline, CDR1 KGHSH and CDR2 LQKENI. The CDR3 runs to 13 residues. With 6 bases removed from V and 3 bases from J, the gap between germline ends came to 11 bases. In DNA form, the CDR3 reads TGTGCCAGCTCCGAAGGGGTCGACACTGAAGCTTTCTTT. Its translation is CASSEGVDTEAFF.

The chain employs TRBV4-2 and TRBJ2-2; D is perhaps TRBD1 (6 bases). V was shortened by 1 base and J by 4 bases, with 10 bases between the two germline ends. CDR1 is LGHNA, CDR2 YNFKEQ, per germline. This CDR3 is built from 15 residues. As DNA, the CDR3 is TGTGCCAGCAGCCAAGGGCGAGGGGGCACCGGGGAGCTGTTTTTT. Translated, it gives CASSQGRGGTGELFF.

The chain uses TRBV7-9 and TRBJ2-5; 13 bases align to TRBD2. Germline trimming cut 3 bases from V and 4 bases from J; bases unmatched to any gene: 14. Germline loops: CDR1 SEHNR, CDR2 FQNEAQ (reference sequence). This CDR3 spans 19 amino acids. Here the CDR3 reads CASSFRRLAGGNLGETQYF. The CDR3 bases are TGTGCCAGCAGCTTCCGTCGACTAGCGGGAGGTAACCTGGGAGAGACCCAGTACTTC.

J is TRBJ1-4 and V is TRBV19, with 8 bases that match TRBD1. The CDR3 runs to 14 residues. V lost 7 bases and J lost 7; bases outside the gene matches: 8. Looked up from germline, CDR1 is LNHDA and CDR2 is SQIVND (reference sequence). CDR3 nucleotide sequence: TGTGCCAGTACTAATCCAGGGGGCGGTGAAAAACTGTTTTTT. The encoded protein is CASTNPGGGEKLFF.

CDR3 residues: CASGAVNPPYNEQFF. CDR3 bases: TGTGCCAGTGGGGCGGTAAACCCGCCCTACAATGAGCAGTTCTTC. The chain combines TRBV19 with TRBJ2-1; perhaps TRBD1 as D (5 bases). V was cut by 8 bases and J by 2 bases, with 16 bases left in between. The CDR3 spans 15 residues. CDR1 is LNHDA and CDR2 is SQIVND in the germline V gene (reference sequence).

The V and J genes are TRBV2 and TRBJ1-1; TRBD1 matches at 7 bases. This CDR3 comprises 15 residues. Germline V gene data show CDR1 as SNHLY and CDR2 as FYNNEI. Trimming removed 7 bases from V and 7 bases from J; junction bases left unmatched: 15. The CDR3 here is CASMALTGQGGEAFF. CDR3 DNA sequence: TGTGCCAGCATGGCGTTGACAGGGCAGGGTGGTGAAGCTTTCTTT.

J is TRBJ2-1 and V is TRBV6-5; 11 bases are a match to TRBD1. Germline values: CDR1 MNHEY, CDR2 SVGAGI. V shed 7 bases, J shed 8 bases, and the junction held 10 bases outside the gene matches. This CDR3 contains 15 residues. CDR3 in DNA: TGTGCCAGCAAAATCGGACAGGGGGCCTTGTATGAGCAGTTCTTC. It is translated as CASKIGQGALYEQFF.

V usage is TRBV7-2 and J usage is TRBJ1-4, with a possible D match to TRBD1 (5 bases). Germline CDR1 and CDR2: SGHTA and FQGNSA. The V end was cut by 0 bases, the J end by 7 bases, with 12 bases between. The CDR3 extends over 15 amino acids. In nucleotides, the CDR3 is TGTGCCAGCAGCTTAGCGGGGGGGGTATCTGAAAAACTGTTTTTT. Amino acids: CASSLAGGVSEKLFF.